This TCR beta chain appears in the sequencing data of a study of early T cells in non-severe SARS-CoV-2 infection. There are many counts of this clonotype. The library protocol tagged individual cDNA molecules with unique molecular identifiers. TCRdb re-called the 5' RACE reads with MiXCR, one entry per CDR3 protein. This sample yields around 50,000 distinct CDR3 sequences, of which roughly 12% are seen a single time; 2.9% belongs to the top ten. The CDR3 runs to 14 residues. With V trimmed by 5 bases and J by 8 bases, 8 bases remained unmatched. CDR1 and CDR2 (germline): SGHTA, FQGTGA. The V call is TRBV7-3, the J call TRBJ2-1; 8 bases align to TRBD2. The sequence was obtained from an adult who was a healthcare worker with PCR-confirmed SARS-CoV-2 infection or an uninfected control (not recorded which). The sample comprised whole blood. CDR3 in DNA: TGTGCCAGCAGCCCCCTCAACGGGAGGGATGAGCAGTTCTTC. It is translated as CASSPLNGRDEQFF.